This T cell receptor beta chain was captured by sequencing in a study of T cell repertoires in cytomegalovirus infection. Study conclusions and caveats: Dominating the ex vivo response were TCR beta clonotypes that were CMV-specific and HLA-C-restricted.

In TCRdb, the reads were re-called with MiXCR into one record per CDR3 protein. The sample has around 900,000 distinct CDR3 sequences, around 29% seen once; the top ten hold 11% to 15%. The ends lost 5 bases at V and 6 bases at J; junction bases unmatched: 9. The CDR3 is made up of 15 amino acids. Germline V gene lookup returns CDR1 MNHEY and CDR2 SMNVEV (reference sequence). A few counts support this clonotype. Its antigen is as yet unknown. The gene calls are TRBV27 and TRBJ2-2, with 7 bases lining up with TRBD1. The specimen was cultured CD8+ T cells from PBMCs, collected from culture after CMV antigen stimulation. The sequence derives from a human donor in good health (CMV status not recorded). Some clones in this sample may be carry-over from other donors' samples. The CDR3 region is CASSPSDRVPGELFF. The CDR3 nucleotides read TGTGCCAGCAGTCCGTCTGACAGGGTACCCGGGGAGCTGTTTTTT.